Each of the 31 T cell receptor beta chains below was sequenced from the same sample in a study of blood T cells in healthy people across ages. PCR was performed a second time for about 6 to 12 cycles using a sample-barcoded 5' primer and a J-beta primer mix. One entry per CDR3 protein, called by TCRdb with MiXCR from the 5' RACE reads. The sample records roughly 1.5 million distinct CDR3 sequences, 35% to 45% being singletons. The specimen sequenced was blood. These receptors all stem from a woman between 18 and 30 years old in good health.

This clonotype occurred a few times. V gene TRBV6-2 or TRBV6-3 combines with J gene TRBJ1-5; tentative D call: TRBD1 (5 bases). Trimming removed 0 bases from V and 1 base from J, with 19 bases in between. This CDR3 contains 19 residues. The V gene's germline CDR1 is MNHEY and CDR2 SVGEGT. CDR3: CASSYSSLFLRDSNQPQHF. CDR3 DNA sequence: TGTGCCAGCAGTTACTCGTCCCTCTTCCTGAGGGACAGCAATCAGCCCCAGCATTTT.

This clonotype was seen ten or more times. This chain joins TRBV4-3 and TRBJ1-1, with TRBD1 identical over 8 bases. V lost 3 bases to trimming and J lost 7 bases; unmatched junction nucleotides: 7. The CDR3 loop spans 14 amino acids. Germline V gene sequence: CDR1 LGHNA, CDR2 YSLEER. The CDR3 is CASSQAGGSSEAFF. As DNA, the CDR3 is TGCGCCAGCAGCCAGGCAGGGGGCTCGAGTGAAGCTTTCTTT.

The V gene is TRBV7-6, the J gene TRBJ1-1, with D unresolved. The CDR3 sequence is 14 residues long. Germline-derived CDR1 and CDR2 are SGHVS and FNYEAQ. The V end lost 5 bases, the J end lost 4 bases, and 14 bases lay between the germline ends. The CDR3 sequence: CASSVYGQTTEAFF. As DNA, the CDR3 is TGTGCCAGCAGCGTATACGGTCAAACCACTGAAGCTTTCTTT.

This clonotype was detected many times. V usage is TRBV7-2 and J usage is TRBJ2-3; D is uncertain. CDR1 and CDR2 (germline): SGHTA, FQGNSA. V gave up 1 base and J gave up 2 bases, with 4 bases separating them. CDR3 length: 13 residues. The CDR3 sequence is CASSLDFTDTQYF. Written as DNA, the CDR3 is TGTGCCAGCAGCTTAGACTTCACAGATACGCAGTATTTT. The full variable domain, completed using reference TRBV7-2 and TRBJ2-3, is GAGVSQSPSNKVTEKGKDVELRCDPISGHTALYWYRQSLGQGLEFLIYFQGNSAPDKSGLPSDRFSAERTGGSVSTLTIQRTQQEDSAVYLCASSLDFTDTQYFGPGTRLTVL.

The chain joins TRBV4-3 to TRBJ1-2, with 9 bases aligning to TRBD1. This CDR3 contains 16 residues. Looked up from germline, CDR1 is LGHNA and CDR2 is YSLEER. V lost 2 bases to trimming and J lost 4 bases; unmatched junction nucleotides: 8. For the CDR3, the DNA is TGCGCCAGCAGCCAAAGAGACAGGGGGTCCGTCTATGGCTACACCTTC. It codes for CASSQRDRGSVYGYTF.

This clonotype was detected many times. The V gene is TRBV29-1, the J gene TRBJ2-7, with D perhaps matching TRBD1 (5 bases). This CDR3 comprises 12 residues. V lost 4 bases to trimming and J lost 2 bases, with 9 bases between them. From germline, CDR1 is SQVTM and CDR2 ANQGSEA. CDR3 protein: CSVVQETYEQYF. The CDR3 coding sequence is TGCAGCGTTGTACAGGAGACCTACGAGCAGTACTTC.

This clonotype has only a few counts. The J gene is TRBJ1-1, the V gene TRBV5-1; D unresolved. There are 15 residues in the CDR3. Germline values: CDR1 SGHRS, CDR2 YFSETQ. V lost 0 bases and J 1 base, leaving 10 bases between the germline ends. The chain's CDR3 is CASSLDGRSNTEAFF. In DNA form, the CDR3 reads TGCGCCAGCAGCTTGGATGGCAGATCGAACACTGAAGCTTTCTTT. The variable domain in full, with the rest retrieved from reference TRBV5-1 and TRBJ1-1, is KAGVTQTPRYLIKTRGQQVTLSCSPISGHRSVSWYQQTPGQGLQFLFEYFSETQRNKGNFPGRFSGRQFSNSRSEMNVSTLELGDSALYLCASSLDGRSNTEAFFGQGTRLTVV.

This rearrangement joins TRBV12-3 or TRBV12-4 to TRBJ2-1, with a weak D call TRBD2 (6 bases). The CDR3 has 15 amino acids. Trimming left V 3 bases short and J 8 bases short, with 17 bases between. The DNA of the CDR3 is TGTGCCAGCAGTTTTTGGGAGGTGGGGTCCTATGAGCAGTTCTTC. It specifies CASSFWEVGSYEQFF.

About this clonotype itself: Sequence at one end of the junction differs from germline and may be a read error. The V gene is TRBV7-2, the J gene TRBJ1-4; tentative D call: TRBD1 (5 bases). The CDR3 extends over 14 amino acids. CDR1 and CDR2 from the germline V gene are SGHTA and FQGNSA. The chain's CDR3 is CASSLGPNNVKLFF. The CDR3 DNA reads TGTGCCAGCAGCCTGGGACCGAATAATGTAAAACTGTTTTTT.

The rearrangement links TRBV4-3 to TRBJ2-4; the D is unclear. This CDR3 region has 13 residues. The V end lost 0 bases, the J end lost 13 bases, and 13 bases lay between the germline ends. CDR1 is LGHNA and CDR2 is YSLEER in the germline V gene. CDR3 region: CASSQDQEQIQYF. The CDR3 nucleotides read TGCGCCAGCAGCCAAGATCAGGAGCAGATCCAGTACTTC.

The chain recombines TRBV3-1 with TRBJ2-3, with a possible D match to TRBD2 (5 bases). V dropped 4 bases and J dropped 2 bases, with 10 bases sitting between them. The CDR3 extends over 14 amino acids. Germline V lookup: CDR1 LGHDT, CDR2 YNNKEL (reference sequence). CDR3 sequence (DNA): TGTGCCAGCAGCCGACTAATGGTCACAGATACGCAGTATTTT. Protein: CASSRLMVTDTQYF.

As DNA, the CDR3 is TGTGCCAGCAGGATAATCGGACAGTTTAAGGATGGCTACACCTTC. This sequence encodes CASRIIGQFKDGYTF. The chain recombines TRBV6-2 or TRBV6-3 with TRBJ1-2, with D tentatively TRBD1 (6 bases). CDR1 is MNHEY and CDR2 is SVGEGT in the germline V gene. This CDR3 is 15 amino acids long. Trimming stripped 6 bases from V and 6 bases from J, with 20 bases between.

This chain connects TRBV12-3 or TRBV12-4 to TRBJ2-4; 7 positions agree with TRBD2. V trimming: 1 base; J trimming: 5 bases; junction bases outside the gene matches: 8. The CDR3 is 16 residues long. Here the CDR3 DNA reads TGTGCCAGCAGTTTAGGGACTGGGAGGGCCCAAAACATTCAGTACTTC. Its translation is CASSLGTGRAQNIQYF.

Only a few counts were recorded for this clonotype. This chain links TRBV29-1 with TRBJ2-7; possibly TRBD1 for D (6 bases). The J call is in doubt because the DNA end fits TRBJ2-5 better. The CDR3 is made up of 13 amino acids. The germline gives CDR1 SQVTM, CDR2 ANQGSEA. Here the CDR3 DNA reads TGCAGCGTTGACACAGGGATCCGCGAGACCCAGTACTTC. Its translation is CSVDTGIRETQYF.

The V gene is TRBV7-2, the J gene TRBJ2-1; possibly TRBD2 for D (5 bases). CDR1 is SGHTA and CDR2 is FQGNSA in the germline V gene. The germline V and J ends were trimmed by 5 bases and 8 bases, with 13 bases remaining between them. The CDR3 extends over 13 amino acids. The CDR3 DNA follows: TGTGCCAGCAGCGTAGGTGAGGGCGATGAGCAGTTCTTC. It is translated as CASSVGEGDEQFF.

The genes are TRBV5-5 and TRBJ2-1; 10 bases line up with TRBD2. This CDR3 region has 16 residues. Trimming took 3 bases from V and 7 from J; bases not matched to a gene: 10. Germline CDR1 and CDR2: SGHKS and YYEKEE (reference sequence). In nucleotides, the CDR3 is TGTGCCAGCAGCTCGTACCTAGCGGGAGATAGGAATGAGCAGTTCTTC. It is translated as CASSSYLAGDRNEQFF. The whole variable domain, filled in from reference TRBV5-5 and TRBJ2-1, reads DAGVTQSPTHLIKTRGQQVTLRCSPISGHKSVSWYQQVLGQGPQFIFQYYEKEERGRGNFPDRFSARQFPNYSSELNVNALLLGDSALYLCASSSYLAGDRNEQFFGPGTRLTVL.

The V and J genes are TRBV29-1 and TRBJ2-1, with D possibly matching TRBD1 (5 bases). CDR1 and CDR2 from the germline V gene are SQVTM and ANQGSEA. The V gene lost 2 bases and the J gene lost 3 bases, with 11 bases spanning the gap. The CDR3 is 14 residues long. The CDR3 loop is CSVELTDFYNEQFF. Here the CDR3 DNA reads TGCAGCGTTGAACTGACAGACTTCTACAATGAGCAGTTCTTC.

This clonotype came up a few times. The V gene is TRBV6-2 or TRBV6-3, the J gene TRBJ2-7; perhaps TRBD1 as D (7 bases). V was trimmed by 6 bases and J by 1 base, leaving 13 bases between them. The CDR3 runs 14 residues. Germline V gene data show CDR1 as MNHEY and CDR2 as SVGEGT. The CDR3 sequence is CASRRQGLSYEQYF. CDR3 in DNA: TGTGCCAGCAGGCGACAGGGACTTTCCTACGAGCAGTACTTC.

This clonotype was counted a few times. This sequence joins TRBV4-3 and TRBJ2-7; 11 bases line up with TRBD2. V shed 0 bases, J shed 0 bases, and the junction held 10 bases outside the gene matches. The CDR3 sequence is 19 residues long. Germline CDR1 is LGHNA and CDR2 is YSLEER. The CDR3 DNA reads TGCGCCAGCAGCCAAGATTATGGGACTAGCGGCCTGAGCTCCTACGAGCAGTACTTC. Its translation is CASSQDYGTSGLSSYEQYF.

Turning to this clonotype: The CDR3 does not close with the conserved phenylalanine or tryptophan, likely indicating a read error. The V gene is TRBV12-3 or TRBV12-4, the J gene TRBJ2-3; 13 positions agree with TRBD2. The CDR3 is 16 residues long. V gave up 3 bases and J gave up 7 bases; unmatched junction bases: 7. CDR3 sequence (DNA): TGTGCCAGCAGTTTCCCACTAGCGGGAGGGCGCTATACGCAGTATCTT. Protein sequence: CASSFPLAGGRYTQYL.

This clonotype was seen a few times. The V call is TRBV6-6, the J call TRBJ1-2, with D unclear. The CDR3 runs to 12 residues. The ends were cut back, 8 bases at V and 4 bases at J, with 11 bases in the middle. Germline CDR1 reads MNHNY; CDR2 reads SVGAGI (reference sequence). The DNA of the CDR3 is TGTGCCAGCTTCCGGTGGGGCTATGGCTACACCTTC. Residues: CASFRWGYGYTF.

Written as DNA, the CDR3 is TGTGCCAGCAGTTGTGCAGGGACAGGGAATCAGCCCCAGCATTTT. Translation gives CASSCAGTGNQPQHF. The chain is built from TRBV28 and TRBJ1-5; 9 bases agree with TRBD1. CDR1 MDHEN and CDR2 SYDVKM come from the germline V gene. V gave up 4 bases and J gave up 4 bases; unmatched junction bases: 5. There are 15 residues in the CDR3.

This clonotype was seen only once. The chain combines TRBV7-2 with TRBJ1-2; no firm D call. The germline V gene has CDR1 SGHTA and CDR2 FQGNSA. The CDR3 loop spans 14 amino acids. V lost 4 bases and J lost 5, with 14 bases in between. Here the CDR3 reads CASSSARHLYGYTF. The DNA for the CDR3 is TGTGCCAGCAGCTCAGCTAGGCACCTTTATGGCTACACCTTC. Complete variable domain (other parts from reference TRBV7-2 and TRBJ1-2): GAGVSQSPSNKVTEKGKDVELRCDPISGHTALYWYRQSLGQGLEFLIYFQGNSAPDKSGLPSDRFSAERTGGSVSTLTIQRTQQEDSAVYLCASSSARHLYGYTFGSGTRLTVV.

The CDR3, as DNA: TGTGCCAGCAGCTCTCCAGAGGACTATGGCTACACCTTC. The encoded protein is CASSSPEDYGYTF. V usage is TRBV7-2 and J usage is TRBJ1-2; no reliable D call. V gave up 4 bases and J gave up 3 bases, with 9 bases separating them. CDR1 and CDR2 from the germline V gene are SGHTA and FQGNSA. This CDR3 is built from 13 residues.

This rearrangement joins TRBV30 to TRBJ2-5; 11 bases map to TRBD2. The last part of the DNA fits TRBJ2-7 better; the J call may be wrong. The CDR3 sequence is 14 residues long. The germline CDR1 and CDR2 sequences are GTSNPN and SVGIG (reference sequence). This CDR3 is CAWSGLAGCHEQYF. CDR3 DNA: TGTGCCTGGAGTGGACTAGCGGGATGCCACGAGCAGTACTTC.

The V call is TRBV7-9, the J call TRBJ2-3; the D gene is possibly TRBD1 (5 bases). The CDR3 consists of 13 residues. Germline values: CDR1 SEHNR, CDR2 FQNEAQ (reference sequence). V lost 10 bases and J 7 bases, leaving 18 bases between the germline ends. The CDR3, as DNA: TGTGCCAATAGTAAGGGGCTTTGGAATACGCAGTATTTT. It encodes CANSKGLWNTQYF.

The CDR3 DNA is TGTGCCAGCAGTGAGGGACGTGCTGGGGGCTACACCTTC. Translated, it gives CASSEGRAGGYTF. The chain employs TRBV6-2 or TRBV6-3 and TRBJ1-2, with D maybe TRBD1 (5 bases). The germline CDR1 and CDR2 sequences are MNHEY and SVGEGT. The CDR3 loop spans 13 amino acids. V lost 5 bases and J lost 8, with 15 bases in between.

The chain joins TRBV7-9 to TRBJ2-7; the D is unclear. The CDR3 covers 15 residues. Germline V CDR1 and CDR2: SEHNR, FQNEAQ (reference sequence). The V and J ends lost 2 bases and 1 base respectively, with 12 bases between them. The CDR3 region has the DNA TGTGCCAGCAGCTTAAATGGTAAAGGGTCCTACGAGCAGTACTTC. Amino acids: CASSLNGKGSYEQYF. The full variable domain, its missing parts supplied by reference TRBV7-9 and TRBJ2-7, is DTGVSQNPRHKITKRGQNVTFRCDPISEHNRLYWYRQTLGQGPEFLTYFQNEAQLEKSRLLSDRFSAERPKGSFSTLEIQRTEQGDSAMYLCASSLNGKGSYEQYFGPGTRLTVT.

The CDR3 region is CASSQESGALGYNEQYF. CDR3 nucleotides: TGTGCCAGCAGCCAAGAATCGGGGGCCCTTGGCTACAATGAGCAGTACTTC. This chain joins TRBV3-1 and TRBJ2-4, with D tentatively TRBD1 or TRBD2 (6 bases each). The V gene lost 0 bases and the J gene lost 13 bases, with 25 bases spanning the gap. Germline CDR1 is LGHDT and CDR2 is YNNKEL (reference sequence). The CDR3 covers 17 residues.

V gene TRBV6-2 or TRBV6-3 combines with J gene TRBJ1-5; D is unresolved. Deletions cut 4 bases from V and 6 bases from J, with 22 bases between. This CDR3 spans 17 amino acids. The germline CDR1 and CDR2 sequences are MNHEY and SVGEGT. CDR3 loop: CASSLSAVRRTFQPQHF. In DNA, the CDR3 is TGTGCCAGCAGTTTATCGGCAGTCCGGAGGACGTTTCAGCCCCAGCATTTT.

V and J are TRBV4-2 and TRBJ2-2, with D unresolved. Germline-derived CDR1 and CDR2 are LGHNA and YNFKEQ. V gave up 0 bases and J gave up 4 bases, with 3 bases separating them. CDR3 length: 13 amino acids. This chain's CDR3 is CASSQDVTGELFF. The CDR3 nucleotides are TGTGCCAGCAGCCAAGATGTCACCGGGGAGCTGTTTTTT.